The clone carrying this T cell receptor beta chain has a count of ten or more. The germline V and J ends were trimmed by 4 bases and 2 bases, with 10 bases remaining between them. Germline V gene data show CDR1 as SNHLY and CDR2 as FYNNEI. The CDR3 has 14 residues. This sample was taken from a study of T cells after posttransplantation cyclophosphamide. TCRdb's copy holds only in-frame clones and misses some; the assay was immunoSEQ multiplex PCR. This repertoire holds roughly 7,000 clones, and none appear only once. Treatment was busulfan-fludarabine conditioning, a marrow graft, and cyclophosphamide on days +3 and +4.

The sequence was collected from a female patient between 50 and 60 years old who received an allogeneic stem cell transplant from an unrelated donor, was CMV-positive, and had acute GVHD only. Certain T cells may be donor cells from the graft. The chain employs TRBV2 and TRBJ2-3; tentative D call: TRBD2 (6 bases). This sample comprised PBMCs, obtained after allogeneic stem cell transplant with posttransplant cyclophosphamide. CDR3 sequence (DNA): TGTGCCAGCAGTGGGAGGGGCTACACAGATACGCAGTATTTT. Translated: CASSGRGYTDTQYF.